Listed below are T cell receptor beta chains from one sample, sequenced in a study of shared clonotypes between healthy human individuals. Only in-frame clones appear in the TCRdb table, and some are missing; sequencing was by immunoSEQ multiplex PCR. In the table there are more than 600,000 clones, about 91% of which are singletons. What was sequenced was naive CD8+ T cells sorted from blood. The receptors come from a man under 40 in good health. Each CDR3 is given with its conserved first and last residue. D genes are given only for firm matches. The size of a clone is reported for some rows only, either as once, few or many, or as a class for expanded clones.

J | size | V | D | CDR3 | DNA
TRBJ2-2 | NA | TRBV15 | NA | CATSRGGLATATGELFF | TGTGCCACCAGCAGAGGGGGGCTAGCGACGGCCACCGGGGAGCTGTTTTTT
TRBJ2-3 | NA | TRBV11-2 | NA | CASSLVPRQGVDTDTQYF | TGTGCCAGCAGCTTAGTTCCGCGTCAGGGAGTAGACACAGATACGCAGTATTTT
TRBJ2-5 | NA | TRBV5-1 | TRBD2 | CASSLYSAGALGETQYF | TGCGCCAGCAGCTTGTATTCGGCGGGAGCTTTGGGAGAGACCCAGTACTTC
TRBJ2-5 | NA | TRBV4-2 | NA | CASTSRRETQYF | TGTGCCAGCACCTCTCGACGGGAGACCCAGTACTTC
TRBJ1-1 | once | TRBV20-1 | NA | CSAWYGTEAFF | TGCAGTGCGTGGTATGGCACTGAAGCTTTCTTT
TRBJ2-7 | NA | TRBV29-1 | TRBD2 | CSVALFRMAGGSYEQYF | TGCAGCGTCGCACTCTTCCGGATGGCGGGAGGTTCCTACGAGCAGTACTTC
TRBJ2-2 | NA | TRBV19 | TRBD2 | CASSASGYTGELFF | TGTGCCAGTAGTGCTAGCGGATATACCGGGGAGCTGTTTTTT
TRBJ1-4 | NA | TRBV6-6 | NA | CASSPWRVSNEKLFF | TGTGCCAGCAGCCCATGGCGGGTATCTAATGAAAAACTGTTTTTT
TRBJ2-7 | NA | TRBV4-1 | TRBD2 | CASSVTGTSGSYEQYF | TGCGCCAGCAGCGTAACCGGGACTAGCGGGAGTTACGAGCAGTACTTC
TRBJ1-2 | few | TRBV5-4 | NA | CASTLGVRQDIYYGYTF | TGTGCCAGCACCCTGGGGGTCCGCCAGGACATCTACTATGGCTACACCTTC
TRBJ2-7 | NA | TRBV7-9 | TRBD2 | CASSHSSGGTSPYEQYF | TGTGCCAGCAGTCATTCCTCCGGGGGGACTAGTCCCTACGAGCAGTACTTC
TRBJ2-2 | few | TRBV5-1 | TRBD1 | CASSRGRGTGELFF | TGCGCCAGCAGCAGGGGGCGCGGCACCGGGGAGCTGTTTTTT
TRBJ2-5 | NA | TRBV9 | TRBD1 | CASSVAGTGEVQTQYF | TGTGCCAGCAGCGTAGCTGGGACAGGGGAAGTACAGACCCAGTACTTC
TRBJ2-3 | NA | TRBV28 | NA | CASSSPRTDSTDTQYF | TGTGCCAGCAGTTCCCCTAGGACAGATAGCACAGATACGCAGTATTTT
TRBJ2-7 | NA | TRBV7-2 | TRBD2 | CASSFSGVPYEQYF | TGTGCCAGCAGCTTTAGCGGGGTACCTTACGAGCAGTACTTC
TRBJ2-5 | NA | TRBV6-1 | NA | CASSETQETQYF | TGTGCCAGCAGTGAGACTCAAGAGACCCAGTACTTC
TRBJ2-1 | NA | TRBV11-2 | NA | CASSRPSDEQFF | TGTGCCAGCAGCCGCCCGAGCGATGAGCAGTTCTTC
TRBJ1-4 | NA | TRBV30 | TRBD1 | CAWSLGQGNEKLFF | TGTGCCTGGAGTCTGGGACAGGGAAATGAAAAACTGTTTTTT
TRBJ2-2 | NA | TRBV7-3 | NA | CASSLGVGELFF | TGTGCCAGCAGCTTGGGCGTCGGGGAGCTGTTTTTT
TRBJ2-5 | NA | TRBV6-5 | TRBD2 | CASSYSTRGGQETQYF | TGTGCCAGCAGTTACTCGACTAGGGGAGGGCAAGAGACCCAGTACTTC
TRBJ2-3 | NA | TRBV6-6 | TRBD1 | CASRGQLDTQYF | TGTGCCAGCAGGGGACAGTTAGATACGCAGTATTTT
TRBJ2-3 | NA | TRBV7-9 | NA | CASSGGRAADTQYF | TGTGCCAGCAGCGGGGGACGGGCAGCCGATACGCAGTATTTT
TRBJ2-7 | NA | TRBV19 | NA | CASSSGGGQYF | TGTGCCAGTAGCAGCGGCGGTGGGCAGTACTTC
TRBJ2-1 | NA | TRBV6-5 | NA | CASTQGSGGEQFF | TGTGCCAGCACCCAGGGATCGGGTGGTGAGCAGTTCTTC
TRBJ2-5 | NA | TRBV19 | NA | CASSKEGLTETQYF | TGTGCCAGTAGTAAGGAAGGCTTGACAGAGACCCAGTACTTC
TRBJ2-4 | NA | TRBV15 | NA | CATSSTQFGNIQYF | TGTGCCACCAGCTCTACCCAATTTGGAAACATTCAGTACTTC
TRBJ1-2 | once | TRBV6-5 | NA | CASSYSSGEGFYGYTF | TGTGCCAGCAGTTACTCGTCTGGGGAGGGATTCTATGGCTACACCTTC
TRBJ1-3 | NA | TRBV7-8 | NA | CASSLTPPLSGNTIYF | TGTGCCAGCAGCTTAACGCCACCACTCTCTGGAAACACCATATATTTT
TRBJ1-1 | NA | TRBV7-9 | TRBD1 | CASRGDRGSEAFF | TGTGCCAGCAGAGGGGACAGGGGATCTGAAGCTTTCTTT
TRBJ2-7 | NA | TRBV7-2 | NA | CASNGGYEQYF | TGTGCCAGCAATGGAGGCTACGAGCAGTACTTC
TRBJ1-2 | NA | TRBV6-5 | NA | CASSYSLNYGYTF | TGTGCCAGCAGTTACTCGCTTAACTATGGCTACACCTTC
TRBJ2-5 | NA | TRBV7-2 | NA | CASTKDWVGYQETQYF | TGTGCCAGTACGAAGGACTGGGTGGGCTACCAAGAGACCCAGTACTTC
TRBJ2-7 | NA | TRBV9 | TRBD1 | CASSVHPGQGAGEQYF | TGTGCCAGCAGCGTACATCCGGGACAGGGAGCGGGCGAGCAGTACTTC
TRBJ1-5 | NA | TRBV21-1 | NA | CASRQGRSNQPQHF | TGTGCCAGCCGACAGGGAAGGAGCAATCAGCCCCAGCATTTT
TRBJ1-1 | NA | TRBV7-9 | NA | CASSLRGTDTEAFF | TGTGCCAGCAGCTTAAGGGGCACAGACACTGAAGCTTTCTTT
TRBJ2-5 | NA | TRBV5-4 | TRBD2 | CASSGAGGPEETQYF | TGTGCCAGCAGCGGAGCGGGAGGGCCAGAAGAGACCCAGTACTTC
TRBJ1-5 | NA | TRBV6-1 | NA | CASSEENSRYQPQHF | TGTGCCAGCAGTGAAGAGAACAGTCGCTATCAGCCCCAGCATTTT
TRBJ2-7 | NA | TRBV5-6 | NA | CASSLSGGEQYF | TGTGCCAGCAGCTTGTCTGGGGGGGAGCAGTACTTC
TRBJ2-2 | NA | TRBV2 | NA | CASSWTDTGELFF | TGTGCCAGCAGTTGGACCGACACCGGGGAGCTGTTTTTT
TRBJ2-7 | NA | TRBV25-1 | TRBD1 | CASSARQGDEQYF | TGTGCCAGCAGTGCGAGACAGGGCGACGAGCAGTACTTC
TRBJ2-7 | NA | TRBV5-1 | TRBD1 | CASSPGTGQPYEQYF | TGCGCCAGCAGCCCTGGGACAGGCCAACCCTACGAGCAGTACTTC
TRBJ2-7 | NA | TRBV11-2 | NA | CASRAQEGQGSSIRYF | TGTGCCAGCAGGGCCCAGGAGGGGCAGGGCTCCTCCATTCGGTACTTC
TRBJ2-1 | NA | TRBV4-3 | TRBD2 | CASSLRTSGSGDEQFF | TGCGCCAGCAGCCTACGGACTAGCGGGAGTGGTGATGAGCAGTTCTTC
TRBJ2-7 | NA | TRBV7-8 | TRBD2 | CASSPTSVEQYF | TGTGCCAGCAGTCCGACTAGCGTCGAGCAGTACTTC
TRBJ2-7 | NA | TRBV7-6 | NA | CASSPRGRTYEQYF | TGTGCCAGCAGCCCTCGTGGTAGAACCTACGAGCAGTACTTC
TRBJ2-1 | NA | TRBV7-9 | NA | CASSEKGRNEQFF | TGTGCCAGCAGCGAAAAGGGCAGAAATGAGCAGTTCTTC
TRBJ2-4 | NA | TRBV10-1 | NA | CASRGFSGASAKNIQYF | TGCGCCAGCAGGGGGTTTTCGGGGGCCTCGGCCAAAAACATTCAGTACTTC
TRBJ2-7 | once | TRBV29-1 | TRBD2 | CSGISGRSNEQYF | TGCAGCGGAATTAGCGGGAGGTCGAACGAGCAGTACTTC
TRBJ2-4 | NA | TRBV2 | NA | CASRESLAKNIQYF | TGTGCCAGCCGAGAGTCGCTAGCCAAAAACATTCAGTACTTC
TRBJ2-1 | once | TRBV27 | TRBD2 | CASSLGTSGRRQFF | TGTGCCAGCAGTTTAGGGACTAGCGGCAGGAGGCAGTTCTTC
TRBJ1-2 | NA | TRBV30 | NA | CAWDGDYGYTF | TGTGCCTGGGATGGCGACTATGGCTACACCTTC
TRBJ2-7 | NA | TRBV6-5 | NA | CASSSSDGSYEQYF | TGTGCCAGCAGTTCATCCGACGGCTCCTACGAGCAGTACTTC
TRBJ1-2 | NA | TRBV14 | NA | CASSQGRIGAGGYTF | TGTGCCAGCAGCCAAGGTAGGATCGGAGCGGGCGGCTACACCTTC
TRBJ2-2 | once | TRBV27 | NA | CASSFLGGTGELFF | TGTGCCAGCAGTTTCTTGGGGGGCACCGGGGAGCTGTTTTTT
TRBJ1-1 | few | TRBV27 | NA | CASSLRRQYGTEAFF | TGTGCCAGCAGCCTCCGTAGACAGTACGGCACTGAAGCTTTCTTT
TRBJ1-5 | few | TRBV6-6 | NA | CASSYSRANQPQHF | TGTGCCAGCAGTTATAGCAGGGCCAATCAGCCCCAGCATTTT
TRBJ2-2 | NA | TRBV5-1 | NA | CASSPPRTGATGELFF | TGCGCCAGCAGCCCGCCGAGGACGGGAGCCACCGGGGAGCTGTTTTTT